This T cell receptor beta chain is from a study of Graves' ophthalmopathy and Graves' hyperthyroidism. The CDR3 has 16 residues. Looked up from germline, CDR1 is MGHDK and CDR2 is SYGVNS. Trimming took off 3 bases at V and 1 base at J, with 12 bases between the two ends. Transcripts of RNA were the source for amplifying TCR beta CDR3 regions. Following a first-round RT-PCR that used HTBI primers, a second-round multiplex PCR was carried out. TCRdb ran MiXCR on the multiplex PCR reads and lists one entry per CDR3 protein. The sample gives over 650,000 distinct CDR3 sequences, roughly two fifths of which show up once; under 3.5% is in the top ten. Ophthalmopathy donors' eye disease showed moderate-to-severe activity, CAS of at least 3, NOSPECS of at least 4 and duration under 3 months. This clonotype occurred many times.

V and J are TRBV25-1 and TRBJ2-2, with a weak D call TRBD1 (5 bases). Sequenced input: peripheral blood. The clonotype was recovered from an adult man with Graves' ophthalmopathy. Here the CDR3 DNA reads TGTGCCAGCAGTGACGCAGGGTTGGGGAACACCGGGGAGCTGTTTTTT. Amino acids: CASSDAGLGNTGELFF.